A single T cell receptor beta chain is shown here with its context. The target antigen is unknown. Amplification of TCR alpha and beta CDR3 regions from RNA used iRepertoire nested multiplex PCR. For one-step reverse transcription and amplification, about 90-450 ng of tissue mRNA or PBMC total RNA was used. TCRdb passed the multiplex PCR reads through MiXCR, listing each CDR3 protein once. The profile shows some 150,000 distinct CDR3 sequences, more than 35% of them singletons. Germline V gene sequence: CDR1 SGHKS, CDR2 YYEKEE (reference sequence). After removal of 10 bases from V and 10 bases from J, the junction contained 9 bases not matched to a gene. CDR3 length equals 12 residues. The data were obtained in a study of glioma-infiltrating T cells. Study results and limitations: Tissue and blood shared very few CDR3 sequences. Gliomas, especially low-grade, showed above-expected tissue-blood divergence; non-neoplastic patients showed below.

The sequencing sample was made of glioma tissue, nonneoplastic brain tissue, or PBMCs (not recorded which). The V and J genes are TRBV5-5 and TRBJ2-1, with 9 bases that match TRBD1. The clonotype was recovered from a human donor with low-grade glioma or glioblastoma, undergoing nonglioma brain surgery, or in good health (not recorded which). The CDR3 region has the DNA TGTGCCCCCGGGACAGGGTCCGGGGAGCAGTTCTTC. Protein product: CAPGTGSGEQFF.